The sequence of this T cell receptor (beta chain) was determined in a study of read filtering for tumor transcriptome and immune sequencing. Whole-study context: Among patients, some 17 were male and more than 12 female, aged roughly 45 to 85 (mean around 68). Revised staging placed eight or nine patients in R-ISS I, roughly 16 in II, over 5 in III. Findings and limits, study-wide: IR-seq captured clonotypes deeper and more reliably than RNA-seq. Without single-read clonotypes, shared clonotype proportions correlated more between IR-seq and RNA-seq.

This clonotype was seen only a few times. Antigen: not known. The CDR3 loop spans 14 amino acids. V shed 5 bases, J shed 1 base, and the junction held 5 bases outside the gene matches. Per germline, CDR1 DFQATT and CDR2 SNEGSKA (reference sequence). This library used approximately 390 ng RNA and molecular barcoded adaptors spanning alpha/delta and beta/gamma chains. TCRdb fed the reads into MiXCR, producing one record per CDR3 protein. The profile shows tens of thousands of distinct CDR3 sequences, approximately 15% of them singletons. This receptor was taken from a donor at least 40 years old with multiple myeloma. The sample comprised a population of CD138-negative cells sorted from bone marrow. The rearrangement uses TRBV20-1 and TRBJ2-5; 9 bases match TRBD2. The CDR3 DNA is TGCAGTGCTCCGCCTAGCGGGATCCAAGAGACCCAGTACTTC. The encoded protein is CSAPPSGIQETQYF.